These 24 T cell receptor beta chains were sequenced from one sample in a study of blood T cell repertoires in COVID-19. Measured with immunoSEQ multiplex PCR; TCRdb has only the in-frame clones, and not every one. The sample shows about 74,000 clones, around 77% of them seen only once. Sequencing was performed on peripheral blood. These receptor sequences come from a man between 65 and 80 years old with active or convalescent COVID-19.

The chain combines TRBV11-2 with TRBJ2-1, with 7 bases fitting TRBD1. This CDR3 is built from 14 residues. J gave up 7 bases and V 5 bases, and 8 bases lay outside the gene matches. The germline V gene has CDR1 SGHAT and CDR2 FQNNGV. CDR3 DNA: TGTGCCAGCAGCGTCGTGGGACAGACAAATGAGCAGTTCTTC. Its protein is CASSVVGQTNEQFF.

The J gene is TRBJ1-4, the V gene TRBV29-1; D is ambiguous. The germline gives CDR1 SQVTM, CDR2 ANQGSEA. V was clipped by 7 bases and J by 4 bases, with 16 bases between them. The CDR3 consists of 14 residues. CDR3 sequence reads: CSALSTGINEKLFF. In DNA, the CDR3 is TGCAGCGCTTTGTCGACGGGGATTAATGAAAAACTGTTTTTT.

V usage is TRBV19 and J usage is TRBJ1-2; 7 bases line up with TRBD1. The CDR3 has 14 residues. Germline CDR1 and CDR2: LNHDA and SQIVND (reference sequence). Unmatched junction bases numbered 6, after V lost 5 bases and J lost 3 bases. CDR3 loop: CASSRQGWYYGYTF. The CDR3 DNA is TGTGCCAGTAGTCGACAGGGATGGTACTATGGCTACACCTTC.

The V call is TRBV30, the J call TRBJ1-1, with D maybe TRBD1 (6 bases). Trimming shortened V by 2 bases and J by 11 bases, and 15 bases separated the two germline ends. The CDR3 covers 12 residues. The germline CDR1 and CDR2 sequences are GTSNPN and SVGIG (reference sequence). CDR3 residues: CAWSPVGGVAFF. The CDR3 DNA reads TGTGCCTGGAGTCCGGTAGGGGGGGTGGCTTTCTTT.

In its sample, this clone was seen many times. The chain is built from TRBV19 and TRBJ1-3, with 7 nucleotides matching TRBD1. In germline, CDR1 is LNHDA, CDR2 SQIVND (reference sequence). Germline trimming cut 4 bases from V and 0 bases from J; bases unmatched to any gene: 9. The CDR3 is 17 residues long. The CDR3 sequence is CASSTPIGDSSGNTIYF. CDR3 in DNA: TGTGCCAGTAGTACCCCGATAGGGGACAGCTCTGGAAACACCATATATTTT.

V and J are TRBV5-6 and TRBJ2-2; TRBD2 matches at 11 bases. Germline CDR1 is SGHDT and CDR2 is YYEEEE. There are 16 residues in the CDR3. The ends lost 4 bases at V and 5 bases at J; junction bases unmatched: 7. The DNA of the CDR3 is TGTGCCAGCAGCACGCTAGCGGGGGGACAGACCGGGGAGCTGTTTTTT. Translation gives CASSTLAGGQTGELFF.

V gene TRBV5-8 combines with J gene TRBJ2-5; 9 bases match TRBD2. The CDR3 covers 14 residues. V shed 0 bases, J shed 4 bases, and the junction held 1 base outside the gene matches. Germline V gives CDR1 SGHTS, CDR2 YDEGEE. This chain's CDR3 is CASSLGGGAETQYF. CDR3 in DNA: TGTGCCAGCAGCTTGGGCGGGGGGGCAGAGACCCAGTACTTC.

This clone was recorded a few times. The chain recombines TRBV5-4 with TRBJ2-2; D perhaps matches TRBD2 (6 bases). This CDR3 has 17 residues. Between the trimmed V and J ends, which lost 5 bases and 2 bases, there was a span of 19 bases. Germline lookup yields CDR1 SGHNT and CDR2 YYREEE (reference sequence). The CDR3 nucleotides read TGTGCCAGCAGTTGGGGACTGAATAGTTTTAACACCGGGGAGCTGTTTTTT. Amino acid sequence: CASSWGLNSFNTGELFF.

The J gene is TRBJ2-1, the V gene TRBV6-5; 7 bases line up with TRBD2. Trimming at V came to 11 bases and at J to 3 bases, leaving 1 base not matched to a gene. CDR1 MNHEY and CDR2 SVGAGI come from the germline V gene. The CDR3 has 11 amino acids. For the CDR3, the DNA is TGTGCCGGGGGGGGCTACAATGAGCAGTTCTTC. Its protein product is CAGGGYNEQFF.

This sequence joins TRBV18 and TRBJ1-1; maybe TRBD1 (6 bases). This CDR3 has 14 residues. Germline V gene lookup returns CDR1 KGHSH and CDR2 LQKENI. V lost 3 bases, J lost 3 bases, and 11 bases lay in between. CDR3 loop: CASSPTPGDTEAFF. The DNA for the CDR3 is TGTGCCAGCTCACCGACCCCAGGGGACACTGAAGCTTTCTTT.

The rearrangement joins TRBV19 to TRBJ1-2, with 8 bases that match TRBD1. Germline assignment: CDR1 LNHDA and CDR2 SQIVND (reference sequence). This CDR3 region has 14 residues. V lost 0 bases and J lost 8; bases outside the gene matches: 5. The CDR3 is CASSIEAGGLGYTF. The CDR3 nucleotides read TGTGCCAGTAGTATAGAGGCAGGGGGCTTAGGCTACACCTTC. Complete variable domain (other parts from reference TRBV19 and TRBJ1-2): DGGITQSPKYLFRKEGQNVTLSCEQNLNHDAMYWYRQDPGQGLRLIYYSQIVNDFQKGDIAEGYSVSREKKESFPLTVTSAQKNPTAFYLCASSIEAGGLGYTFGSGTRLTVV.

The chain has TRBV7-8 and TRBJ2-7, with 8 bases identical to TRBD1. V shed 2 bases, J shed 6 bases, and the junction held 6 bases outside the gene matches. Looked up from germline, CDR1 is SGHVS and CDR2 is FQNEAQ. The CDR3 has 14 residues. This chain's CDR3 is CASSLLDREGEQYF. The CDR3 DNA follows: TGTGCCAGCAGCTTACTGGACAGGGAAGGCGAGCAGTACTTC.

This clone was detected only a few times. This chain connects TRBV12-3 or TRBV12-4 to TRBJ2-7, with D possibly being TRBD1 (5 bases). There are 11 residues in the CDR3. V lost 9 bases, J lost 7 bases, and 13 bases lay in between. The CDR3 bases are TGTGCCAGTTCTACACAGGTGGAGCAGTACTTC. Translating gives CASSTQVEQYF.

For the CDR3, the DNA is TGTGCCATCAGTGAGTCGATGGGGGGGGATAGAATCGAGACCCAGTACTTC. As protein: CAISESMGGDRIETQYF. The genes are TRBV10-3 and TRBJ2-5; TRBD2 agrees at 7 bases. The CDR3 has 17 residues. The V gene end was trimmed by 0 bases and the J gene end by 5 bases; junction bases not matched to a gene: 12. Germline lookup yields CDR1 ENHRY and CDR2 SYGVKD.

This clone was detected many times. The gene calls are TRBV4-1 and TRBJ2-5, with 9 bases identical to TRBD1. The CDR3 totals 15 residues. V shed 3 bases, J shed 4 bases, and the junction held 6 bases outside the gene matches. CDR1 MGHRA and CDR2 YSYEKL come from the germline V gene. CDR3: CASSQRDRARETQYF. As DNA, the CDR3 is TGCGCCAGCAGCCAGCGGGACAGGGCTAGAGAGACCCAGTACTTC.

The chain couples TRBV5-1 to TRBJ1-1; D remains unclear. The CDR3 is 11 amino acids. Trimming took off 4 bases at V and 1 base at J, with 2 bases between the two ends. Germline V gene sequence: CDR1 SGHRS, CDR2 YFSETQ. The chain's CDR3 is CASSQNTEAFF. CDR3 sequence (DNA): TGCGCCAGCAGCCAGAACACTGAAGCTTTCTTT.

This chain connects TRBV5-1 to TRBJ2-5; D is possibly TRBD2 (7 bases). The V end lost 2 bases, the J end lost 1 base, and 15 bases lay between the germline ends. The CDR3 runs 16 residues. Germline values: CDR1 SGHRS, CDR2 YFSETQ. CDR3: CASSFQQGGGQETQYF. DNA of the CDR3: TGCGCCAGCAGCTTCCAACAGGGCGGGGGCCAAGAGACCCAGTACTTC.

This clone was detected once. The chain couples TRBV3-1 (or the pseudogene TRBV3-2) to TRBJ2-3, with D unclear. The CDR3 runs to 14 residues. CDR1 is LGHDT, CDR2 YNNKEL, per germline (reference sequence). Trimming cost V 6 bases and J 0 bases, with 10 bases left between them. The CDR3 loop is CASRTTASTDTQYF. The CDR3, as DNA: TGTGCCAGCAGGACCACAGCAAGCACAGATACGCAGTATTTT.

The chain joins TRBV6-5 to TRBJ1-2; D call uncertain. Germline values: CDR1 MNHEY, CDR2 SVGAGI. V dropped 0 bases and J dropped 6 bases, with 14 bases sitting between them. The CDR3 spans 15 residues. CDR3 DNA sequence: TGTGCCAGCAGTTACTCGTCGGAGGGATTAAATGGCTACACCTTC. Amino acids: CASSYSSEGLNGYTF.

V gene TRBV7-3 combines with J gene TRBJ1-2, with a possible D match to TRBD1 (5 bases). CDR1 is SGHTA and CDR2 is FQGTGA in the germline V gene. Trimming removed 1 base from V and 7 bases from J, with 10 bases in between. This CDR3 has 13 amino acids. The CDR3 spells CASSLNHGAGYTF. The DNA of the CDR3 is TGTGCCAGCAGCTTAAATCATGGGGCTGGCTACACCTTC.

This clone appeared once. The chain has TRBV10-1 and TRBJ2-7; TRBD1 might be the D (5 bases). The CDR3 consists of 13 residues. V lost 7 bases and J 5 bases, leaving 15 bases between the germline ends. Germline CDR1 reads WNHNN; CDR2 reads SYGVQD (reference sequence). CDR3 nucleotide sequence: TGCGCCAGCACCAAGAGCATGGGGCACGAGCAGTACTTC. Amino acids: CASTKSMGHEQYF.

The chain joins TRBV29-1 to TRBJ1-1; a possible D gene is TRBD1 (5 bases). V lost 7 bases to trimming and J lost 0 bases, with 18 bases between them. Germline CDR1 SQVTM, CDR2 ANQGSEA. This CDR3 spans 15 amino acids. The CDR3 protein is CSAPGRRQMNTEAFF. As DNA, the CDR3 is TGCAGCGCCCCCGGAAGGCGACAGATGAACACTGAAGCTTTCTTT.

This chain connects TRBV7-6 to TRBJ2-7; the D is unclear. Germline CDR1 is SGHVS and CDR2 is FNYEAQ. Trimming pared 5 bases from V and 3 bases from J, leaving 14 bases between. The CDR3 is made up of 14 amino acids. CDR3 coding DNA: TGTGCCAGCAGCCCAGACACAAGCCTCTACGAGCAGTACTTC. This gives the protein CASSPDTSLYEQYF.

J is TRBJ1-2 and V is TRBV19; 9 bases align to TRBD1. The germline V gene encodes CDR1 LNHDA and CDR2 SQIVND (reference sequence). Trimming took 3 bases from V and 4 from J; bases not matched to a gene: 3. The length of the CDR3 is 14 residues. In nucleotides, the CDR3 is TGTGCCAGTAGTATGGCGGACAGGGGCTATGGCTACACCTTC. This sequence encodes CASSMADRGYGYTF.